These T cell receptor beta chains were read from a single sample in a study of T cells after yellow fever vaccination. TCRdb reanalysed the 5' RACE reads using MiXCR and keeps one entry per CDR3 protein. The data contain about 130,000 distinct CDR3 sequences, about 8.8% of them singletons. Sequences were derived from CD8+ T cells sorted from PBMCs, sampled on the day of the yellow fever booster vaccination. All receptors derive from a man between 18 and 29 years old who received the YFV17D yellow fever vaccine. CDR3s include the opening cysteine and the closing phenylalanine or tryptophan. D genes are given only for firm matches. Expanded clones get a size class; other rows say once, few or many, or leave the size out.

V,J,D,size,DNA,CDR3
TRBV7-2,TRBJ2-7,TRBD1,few,TGTGCCAGCAGCCCCGGACAGGGGGTTTGGGACGAGCAGTACTTC,CASSPGQGVWDEQYF
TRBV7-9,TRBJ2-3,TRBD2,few,TGTGCCAGCAGCGGGACTAGCGGACGCACAGATACGCAGTATTTT,CASSGTSGRTDTQYF
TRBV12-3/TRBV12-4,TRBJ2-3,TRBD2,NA,TGTGCCAGCAGAATGAGAAGCGGGGGGCACGATACGCAGTATTTT,CASRMRSGGHDTQYF
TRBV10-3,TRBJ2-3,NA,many,TGTGCCATCAGTGAGACGGTTCAGGGGACGCAGTATTTT,CAISETVQGTQYF
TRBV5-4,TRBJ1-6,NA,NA,TGTGCCAGCAGCTTGGCCCGGTTACCCCTCCACTTT,CASSLARLPLHF
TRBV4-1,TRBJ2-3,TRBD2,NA,TGCGCCAGCAGCCAAGGCCCGACTAGCGGGGGCACAGATACGCAGTATTTT,CASSQGPTSGGTDTQYF
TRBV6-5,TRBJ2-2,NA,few,TGTGCCAGCAGTTACGGGTGGGGCGACACCGGGGAGCTGTTTTTT,CASSYGWGDTGELFF
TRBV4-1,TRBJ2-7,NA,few,TGCGCCAGCAGCCAAAGCGTGAATTCAGGGGCCTACGAGCAGTACTTC,CASSQSVNSGAYEQYF
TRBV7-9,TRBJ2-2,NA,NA,TGTGCCAGCAGTCAACCCAGGGGAGGAATCGACACCGGGGAGCTGTTTTTT,CASSQPRGGIDTGELFF
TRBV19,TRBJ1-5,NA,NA,TGTGCCAGTAGTATTTGGGCAGGGGCGGAACAGCCCCAGCATTTT,CASSIWAGAEQPQHF
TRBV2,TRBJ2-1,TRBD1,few,TGTGCCAGCAGTGTCCTGACAGGGGTCATATCCTACAATGAGCAGTTCTTC,CASSVLTGVISYNEQFF
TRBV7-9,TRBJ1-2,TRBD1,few,TGTGCCAGCAGCCCAGGGGGCAGTGGCTACACCTTC,CASSPGGSGYTF
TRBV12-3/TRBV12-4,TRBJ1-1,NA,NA,TGTGCCAGCAGCTACCTCACGGGCACTGAAGCTTTCTTT,CASSYLTGTEAFF
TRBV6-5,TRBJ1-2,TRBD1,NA,TGTGCCAGCAGACCCACAGGGGGTGTTTATGGCTACACCTTC,CASRPTGGVYGYTF
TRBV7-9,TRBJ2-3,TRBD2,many,TGTGCCAGCAGCTTTGGCGGGGGGACAGATACGCAGTATTTT,CASSFGGGTDTQYF
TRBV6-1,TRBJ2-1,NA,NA,TGTGCCAGCAGCCGCCGGGGAAGGACGGAGAACAATGAGCAGTTCTTC,CASSRRGRTENNEQFF
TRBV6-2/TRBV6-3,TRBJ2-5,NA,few,TGTGCCAGCAGTTACTCGTTAGGAGAGACCCAGTACTTC,CASSYSLGETQYF
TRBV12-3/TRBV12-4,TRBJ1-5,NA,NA,TGTGCCAGCAGAACAGGGAGTAGGAGCAATCAGCCCCAGCATTTT,CASRTGSRSNQPQHF
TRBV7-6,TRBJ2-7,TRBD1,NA,TGTGCCAGCAGCCCCGGACAGGGGGCGGCGGAGCAGTACTTC,CASSPGQGAAEQYF
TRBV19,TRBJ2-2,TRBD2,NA,TGTGCCAGTAGTATGAGCCGGGGGGAGGACACCGGGGAGCTGTTTTTT,CASSMSRGEDTGELFF
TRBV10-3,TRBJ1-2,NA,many,TGTGCCATCAGTGAGTCGGTCAGCTATGGCTACACCTTC,CAISESVSYGYTF
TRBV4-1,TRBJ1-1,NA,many,TGCGCCAGCAGCGTCCCAGGGTGGAACACTGAAGCTTTCTTT,CASSVPGWNTEAFF
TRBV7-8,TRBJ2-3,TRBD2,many,TGTGCCAGCAGCTTAGCCCTTATTGAGCGGGGAGGGAGAGATACGCAGTATTTT,CASSLALIERGGRDTQYF
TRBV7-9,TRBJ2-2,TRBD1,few,TGTGCCAGCAGAACGAGAGGGGGCTCCGGGGAGCTGTTTTTT,CASRTRGGSGELFF
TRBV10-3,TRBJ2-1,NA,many,TGTGCCATCAGACCCCCCGGATTCTACAATGAGCAGTTCTTC,CAIRPPGFYNEQFF
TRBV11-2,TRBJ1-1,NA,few,TGTGCCAGCAGCTTGGGCCTTCCGAACACTGAAGCTTTCTTT,CASSLGLPNTEAFF
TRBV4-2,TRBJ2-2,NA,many,TGTGCCAGCAGCCCTAAGGGGGGGGCCCTCACCGGGGAGCTGTTTTTT,CASSPKGGALTGELFF
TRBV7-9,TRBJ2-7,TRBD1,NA,TGTGCCAGCAGCTCCGAGGACAGGGGATTTCAGTCCGAGCAGTACTTC,CASSSEDRGFQSEQYF
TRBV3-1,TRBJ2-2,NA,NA,TGTGCCAGCAGCCAAGATCGCGTGGTGGGAACCGGGGAGCTGTTTTTT,CASSQDRVVGTGELFF
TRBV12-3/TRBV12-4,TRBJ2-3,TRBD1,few,TGTGCCAGCGAGGGGGGACAGGGTTCAGATACGCAGTATTTT,CASEGGQGSDTQYF
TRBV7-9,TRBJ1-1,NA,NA,TGTGCCAGCAGCCGACACGATCCTTGGGCTGAAGCTTTCTTT,CASSRHDPWAEAFF
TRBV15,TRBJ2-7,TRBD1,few,TGTGCCACCAGCAGAGGTACAGGGGGCATATACGAGCAGTACTTC,CATSRGTGGIYEQYF
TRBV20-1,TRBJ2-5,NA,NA,TGCAGTGCTAGAACCAAGTACCAAGAGACCCAGTACTTC,CSARTKYQETQYF
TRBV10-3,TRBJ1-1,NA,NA,TGTGCCATCGAGAAAGATGAGAACACTGAAGCTTTCTTT,CAIEKDENTEAFF
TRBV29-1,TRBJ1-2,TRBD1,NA,TGCAGCTCCGGGACAGGGGGCTATGGCTACACCTTC,CSSGTGGYGYTF
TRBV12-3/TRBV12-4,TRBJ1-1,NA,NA,TGTGCCAGCAACGGAGGGAGGACTGAAGCTTTCTTT,CASNGGRTEAFF
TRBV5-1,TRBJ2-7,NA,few,TGCGCCAGCAGCCCCACAGTTGGGGACTACGAGCAGTACTTC,CASSPTVGDYEQYF